Listed below are T cell receptor beta chains from one sample, sequenced in a study of cytomegalovirus exposure and HLA in healthy donors. The repertoire was sequenced with immunoSEQ multiplex PCR; TCRdb's copy has only in-frame clones and lacks some. Of 200,000 to 250,000 clones listed, over 65% are singletons. Sequencing was performed on PBMCs. All receptors derive from a human donor in good health. The CDR3 runs from the conserved cysteine through the conserved F or W. D genes are given only for firm matches. For some rows the clone size is stated as once, few or many, or as a class when expanded; others skip it.

v_gene	abundance	j_gene	d_gene	CDR3nt	CDR3aa
TRBV5-1	-	TRBJ1-1	TRBD1	TGCGCCAGCAGCGGGGACAGGGTACGCACTGAAGCTTTCTTT	CASSGDRVRTEAFF
TRBV7-8	-	TRBJ1-2	TRBD1	TGTGCCAGCAGCTTCCCAGGGGGCTGGGGGAACTATGGCTACACCTTC	CASSFPGGWGNYGYTF
TRBV28	-	TRBJ1-4	TRBD1	TGTGCCAGCAGTTTCGCGGGACAGGGGGTGAGATTTCGAGAAAAACTGTTTTTT	CASSFAGQGVRFREKLFF
TRBV5-1	-	TRBJ2-3	TRBD2	TGCGCCAGCAGCGGGGCGGGGGGGCCTAGCACAGATACGCAGTATTTT	CASSGAGGPSTDTQYF
TRBV27	-	TRBJ1-1	-	TGTGCCAGCAGTTTATCTGGAGGGTTGAACACTGAAGCTTTCTTT	CASSLSGGLNTEAFF
TRBV29-1	-	TRBJ2-1	-	TGCAGCGTTCGCCAAACAGCAGGGAATGAGCAGTTCTTC	CSVRQTAGNEQFF
TRBV7-8	-	TRBJ2-1	-	TGTGCCAGCAGCTTCCCCGGGACTTCCTACAATGAGCAGTTCTTC	CASSFPGTSYNEQFF
TRBV11-2	-	TRBJ2-1	-	TGTGCCAGCAGAACAACAGGGAGCGAGCAGTTCTTC	CASRTTGSEQFF
TRBV19	-	TRBJ1-1	TRBD1	TGTGCCAGTAGTACCTCGGGACAGGCAGGTTTGGTCACTGAAGCTTTCTTT	CASSTSGQAGLVTEAFF
TRBV9	-	TRBJ2-5	TRBD2	TGTGCCAGCAGCCCCCGACTAGCGGGACAGACCCAGTACTTC	CASSPRLAGQTQYF
TRBV30	few	TRBJ1-4	-	TGTGCCTGGAGCACGGGGAGTGGGCTGGGGGAAAAACTGTTTTTT	CAWSTGSGLGEKLFF
TRBV5-4	few	TRBJ1-3	-	TGTGCCAGCAGCCCCGACGGAGGGGAAAACACCATATATTTT	CASSPDGGENTIYF
TRBV4-1	-	TRBJ2-7	TRBD1	TGCGCCAGCAGCCAGGCGCCGGGACAGGCGACCTACGAGCAGTACTTC	CASSQAPGQATYEQYF
TRBV4-3	-	TRBJ2-7	-	TGCGCCAGCAGCCAAGATCCCGGGAGCTACGAGCAGTACTTC	CASSQDPGSYEQYF
TRBV28	-	TRBJ1-2	-	TGTGCCACAGCCCTATCAGGGGATGGCTACACCTTC	CATALSGDGYTF
TRBV7-9	-	TRBJ1-4	-	TGTGCCAGCACACAGACATCAACTAATGAAAAACTGTTTTTT	CASTQTSTNEKLFF
TRBV2	-	TRBJ1-3	-	TGTGCCAGCGGGGCAGACCTTGGAAACACCATATATTTT	CASGADLGNTIYF
TRBV7-9	-	TRBJ2-1	-	TGTGCCAGCGGGCCCGTCTCCTACAATGAGCAGTTCTTC	CASGPVSYNEQFF
TRBV7-9	-	TRBJ1-2	TRBD1	TGTGCCAGCAGCGACCGGGACAGGGACGGCTACACCTTC	CASSDRDRDGYTF
TRBV27	-	TRBJ2-2	TRBD1	TGTGCCAGCAGTTTACTTGTGACAGGGGACACCGGGGAGCTGTTTTTT	CASSLLVTGDTGELFF
TRBV28	-	TRBJ2-7	TRBD1	TGTGCCAGCAGTTTTTCAGGGGGCTCCTACGAGCAGTACTTC	CASSFSGGSYEQYF
TRBV27	-	TRBJ2-1	TRBD2	TGTGCCAGCAGTTTATTAGCGGGAGGACTATACAATGAGCAGTTCTTC	CASSLLAGGLYNEQFF
TRBV6-5	-	TRBJ2-7	-	TGTGCCAGCAGTTACTCGGGGGGAGAGCAGTACTTC	CASSYSGGEQYF
TRBV13	-	TRBJ2-7	-	TGTGCCAGCAGCTTAGTGATACAGGTTCTATACGAGCAGTACTTC	CASSLVIQVLYEQYF
TRBV18	-	TRBJ2-4	-	TGTGCCAGCTCAGGCCCTGGGGAGGATGACATTCAGTACTTC	CASSGPGEDDIQYF
TRBV6-1	-	TRBJ2-7	TRBD1	TGTGCCAGCACCGAGGGACAGGTTAGGTCCTACGAGCAGTACTTC	CASTEGQVRSYEQYF
TRBV4-1	-	TRBJ2-5	TRBD2	TGCGCCAGCAGCCAAGGCTGGTACAAGCGGGGGCAAGAGACCCAGTACTTC	CASSQGWYKRGQETQYF
TRBV18	-	TRBJ2-7	-	TGTGCCAGCTCATCCGAAGCGCAGGGATACGAGCAGTACTTC	CASSSEAQGYEQYF
TRBV7-6	few	TRBJ1-4	TRBD1	TGTGCCAGCAGCTTAGGTGGACAGGGTTCGGACGAAAAACTGTTTTTT	CASSLGGQGSDEKLFF
TRBV4-1	once	TRBJ1-2	TRBD1	TGCGCCAGCAGCCCCGACAGGGGCTATGGCTACCCCTTC	CASSPDRGYGYPF
TRBV12-2	-	TRBJ2-6	-	TGTGCAAGTCGCTTTTTCCAGACAGGAGCCACTGGGGCCAACGTCCTGACTTTC	CASRFFQTGATGANVLTF
TRBV2	-	TRBJ2-5	-	TGTGCCAGCAGGGCAGGGAAGGGGACCCAGTACTTC	CASRAGKGTQYF
TRBV7-9	few	TRBJ1-2	-	TGTGCCAGCAGCTTCTTTCAGGGTTATGGCTACACCTTC	CASSFFQGYGYTF
TRBV2	-	TRBJ2-3	TRBD1	TGTGCCAGCACTCAGACAGGGCCCACAGATACGCAGTATTTT	CASTQTGPTDTQYF
TRBV4-1	-	TRBJ2-7	TRBD1	TGCGCCAGCAGCCCCCGAGAAGCAGGGGGCAACGAGCAGTACTTC	CASSPREAGGNEQYF